This T cell receptor beta chain stems from a study of blood T cell repertoires in COVID-19. As for the study in general: Samples representing acute and convalescent COVID-19 were sourced from the United States, Italy and Spain. T cells, B-cell-depleted T cells, or PBMCs supplied cDNA or gDNA.

V lost 6 bases and J 0 bases, leaving 12 bases between the germline ends. CDR1 and CDR2 (germline): MNHEY, SVGAGI. CDR3 length: 15 amino acids. Original analysis: Reference gene primer amplification yielded estimated nucleated cell counts. Sequencing was performed with immunoSEQ multiplex PCR; in TCRdb, only in-frame clones are kept and a portion is missing. V and J calls and clone size are given by that table; D and trimming were obtained from the DNA. This sample has 120,000 or so clones, with over 60% found just once. The sample comprised peripheral blood. This clonotype was sampled from a man in his forties or fifties with active or convalescent COVID-19. The chain is built from TRBV6-5 and TRBJ1-5; D might be TRBD1 (5 bases). CDR3 DNA: TGTGCCAGCAGAGCCACCAGGGCTAGCAATCAGCCCCAGCATTTT. This translates into CASRATRASNQPQHF.